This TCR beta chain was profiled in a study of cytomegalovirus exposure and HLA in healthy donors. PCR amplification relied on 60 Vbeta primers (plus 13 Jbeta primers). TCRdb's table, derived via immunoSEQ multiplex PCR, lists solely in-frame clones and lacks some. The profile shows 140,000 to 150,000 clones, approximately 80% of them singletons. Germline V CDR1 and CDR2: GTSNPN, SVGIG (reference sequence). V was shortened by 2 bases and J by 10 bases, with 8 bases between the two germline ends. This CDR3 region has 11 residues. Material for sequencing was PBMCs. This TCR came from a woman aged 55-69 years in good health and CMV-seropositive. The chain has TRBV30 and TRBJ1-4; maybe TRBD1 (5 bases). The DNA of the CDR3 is TGTGCCTGGAGTACGGGGGGAAAACTGTTTTTT. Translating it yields CAWSTGGKLFF.